This note documents a single TCR beta chain sequence. This sample is drawn from a study of T cell changes during pregnancy in multiple sclerosis. Germline V CDR1 and CDR2: MDHEN, SYDVKM. Trimming cost V 0 bases and J 4 bases; bases outside gene matches: 7. The CDR3 totals 17 residues. Method: immunoSEQ multiplex PCR; TCRdb's copy keeps in-frame clones and lacks some. Of tens of thousands of clones detected, approximately 87% appear once; the ten largest clones hold under 1.5%. The sample here was peripheral blood, taken in the first trimester of pregnancy. V is TRBV28 and J is TRBJ2-3; 10 nucleotides align to TRBD2. The clonotype originates from a female donor in good health, enrolled as a control in a pregnancy study. The CDR3 spells CASSLWGSGRSADTQYF. DNA of the CDR3: TGTGCCAGCAGTTTATGGGGTAGCGGGAGGAGCGCAGATACGCAGTATTTT.